Presented here are 20 T cell receptor beta chains from one specimen sequenced in a study of technical replicates of blood from several donors. This table comes from immunoSEQ multiplex PCR, and its TCRdb copy is limited to in-frame clones, with some not included. The data hold approximately 76,000 clones, with 65% to 90% observed a single time. Sequencing was performed on PBMCs. The receptors were gathered from a human donor in good health. Some clones in this sample may be carry-over from other donors' samples.

The chain recombines TRBV30 with TRBJ2-5; 10 nucleotides agree with TRBD2. The V gene's germline CDR1 is GTSNPN and CDR2 SVGIG (reference sequence). With V trimmed by 2 bases and J by 5 bases, 5 bases remained unmatched. The CDR3 has 14 amino acids. The CDR3 here is CAWSIISGGETQYF. CDR3 bases: TGTGCCTGGAGTATAATTAGCGGGGGGGAGACCCAGTACTTC.

The J gene is TRBJ2-7, the V gene TRBV13; TRBD2 aligns across 7 bases. CDR3 length equals 14 residues. CDR1 PRHDT and CDR2 FYEKMQ come from the germline V gene (reference sequence). Losses at the gene ends were 8 bases for V and 1 base for J; bases not matched to a gene: 8. Here the CDR3 reads CASQAASGSYEQYF. The DNA of the CDR3 is TGTGCCAGCCAGGCGGCTAGCGGTTCCTACGAGCAGTACTTC.

This sequence joins TRBV7-6 and TRBJ2-3, with D possibly TRBD1 on 6 matching bases. V was shortened by 1 base and J by 7 bases, with 21 bases between the two germline ends. This CDR3 spans 17 amino acids. Germline V lookup: CDR1 SGHVS, CDR2 FNYEAQ. The CDR3: CASSLESSARGVNTQYF. CDR3 nucleotides: TGTGCCAGCAGCTTAGAAAGTTCTGCCAGGGGAGTAAATACGCAGTATTTT.

This clone showed up just once. The chain recombines TRBV9 with TRBJ2-2; no clear D. Germline V gene sequence: CDR1 SGDLS, CDR2 YYNGEE. The CDR3 consists of 15 residues. The germline V and J ends were trimmed by 4 bases and 2 bases, with 12 bases remaining between them. The CDR3 loop reads CASSSRGVNTGELFF. Written as DNA, the CDR3 is TGTGCCAGCAGCTCCCGAGGAGTAAACACCGGGGAGCTGTTTTTT.

V gene TRBV2 combines with J gene TRBJ1-2; D might be TRBD1 (6 bases). The length of the CDR3 is 13 residues. Germline loops: CDR1 SNHLY, CDR2 FYNNEI. V lost 3 bases, J lost 2 bases, and 7 bases lay in between. CDR3 amino acids: CASSEQGNYGYTF. CDR3 bases: TGTGCCAGCAGTGAGCAGGGGAACTATGGCTACACCTTC.

This chain joins TRBV6-4 and TRBJ2-1; 9 bases align to TRBD2. This CDR3 is built from 16 residues. The junction had 6 bases not matched to a gene; V was cut back by 0 bases and J by 6 bases. CDR1 is MRHNA, CDR2 SNTAGT, per germline. CDR3 sequence: CASSDSAGGGLNEQFF. CDR3 sequence (DNA): TGTGCCAGCAGTGACTCGGCGGGAGGGGGGCTCAATGAGCAGTTCTTC.

This clone occurred a few times. The J gene is TRBJ1-6, the V gene TRBV25-1; the match to TRBD1 covers 7 bases. The CDR3 runs to 16 residues. Germline assignment: CDR1 MGHDK and CDR2 SYGVNS. V dropped 3 bases and J dropped 7; count of bases not matched to a gene: 9. The CDR3 spells CASSDSRTGLNSPLHF. For the CDR3, the DNA is TGTGCCAGCAGTGATTCCAGGACAGGCCTAAATTCACCCCTCCACTTT.

This rearrangement joins TRBV10-3 to TRBJ2-5, with 9 nucleotides matching TRBD2. This CDR3 has 15 residues. With V trimmed by 0 bases and J by 5 bases, 4 bases remained unmatched. Germline CDR1 and CDR2: ENHRY and SYGVKD. As DNA, the CDR3 is TGTGCCATCAGTGAGTCATTAGCGGGAGTGGAGACCCAGTACTTC. Protein product: CAISESLAGVETQYF.

The chain employs TRBV5-1 and TRBJ1-3; 8 bases fit TRBD1. The CDR3 is made up of 16 amino acids. Germline V lookup: CDR1 SGHRS, CDR2 YFSETQ. V gave up 4 bases and J gave up 2 bases; unmatched junction bases: 8. The chain's CDR3 is CASSKDPTGAGNTIYF. CDR3 bases: TGCGCCAGCAGCAAGGATCCGACAGGGGCTGGAAACACCATATATTTT.

The rearrangement joins TRBV5-6 to TRBJ2-7; TRBD2 agrees at 7 bases. V lost 5 bases and J lost 2; bases outside the gene matches: 4. Looked up from germline, CDR1 is SGHDT and CDR2 is YYEEEE. The CDR3 runs to 13 residues. The CDR3 nucleotides are TGTGCCAGCAGACGCGCGGGGGCCTACGAGCAGTACTTC. It is translated as CASRRAGAYEQYF.

The gene calls are TRBV7-2 and TRBJ1-2; D may be TRBD1 (6 bases). The CDR3 totals 16 residues. From germline, CDR1 is SGHTA and CDR2 FQGNSA. V was clipped by 2 bases and J by 0 bases, with 13 bases between them. CDR3 protein: CASSLLQGGANYGYTF. As DNA, the CDR3 is TGTGCCAGCAGCTTATTACAGGGAGGGGCTAACTATGGCTACACCTTC.

V is TRBV7-9 and J is TRBJ1-2; D not resolved. The CDR3 loop spans 14 amino acids. Trimming took 5 bases from V and 0 from J, leaving 10 bases between them. From germline, CDR1 is SEHNR and CDR2 FQNEAQ (reference sequence). The CDR3 reads CASSGEPANYGYTF. The CDR3 nucleotides are TGTGCCAGCAGCGGGGAGCCCGCTAACTATGGCTACACCTTC.

The chain recombines TRBV15 with TRBJ2-3, with 10 bases aligning to TRBD1. The V segment lost 8 bases and the J segment 6 bases; nucleotides outside the gene matches: 5. The CDR3 runs 13 residues. CDR1 LNHNV and CDR2 YYDKDF come from the germline V gene (reference sequence). The CDR3 reads CATGQGGGDTQYF. CDR3 coding DNA: TGTGCCACCGGACAGGGGGGAGGGGATACGCAGTATTTT.

The chain carries TRBV5-6 and TRBJ1-2, with D tentatively TRBD1 (6 bases). V lost 3 bases and J 6 bases, leaving 9 bases between the germline ends. The CDR3 totals 12 residues. CDR1 and CDR2 (germline): SGHDT, YYEEEE. CDR3 nucleotide sequence: TGTGCCAGCAGCTCACAGGGCAATGGCTACACCTTC. Translating it yields CASSSQGNGYTF.

V gene TRBV5-4 combines with J gene TRBJ2-5, with 9 bases aligning to TRBD1. V lost 4 bases to trimming and J lost 6 bases; unmatched junction nucleotides: 7. Germline V gene lookup returns CDR1 SGHNT and CDR2 YYREEE (reference sequence). The CDR3 has 14 residues. DNA for the CDR3: TGTGCCAGCAGCAACCGGGACAGGGAAAAGACCCAGTACTTC. This gives the protein CASSNRDREKTQYF.

Only a few counts were recorded for this clone. This rearrangement joins TRBV11-2 to TRBJ1-3; TRBD1 matches 7 bases. The CDR3 consists of 15 residues. Trimming removed 5 bases from V and 7 bases from J; junction bases left unmatched: 11. Germline CDR1 reads SGHAT; CDR2 reads FQNNGV. The chain's CDR3 is CASSLRQGLGNTIYF. CDR3 DNA sequence: TGTGCCAGCAGCCTTCGACAGGGTTTGGGGAACACCATATATTTT.

This clone was found once. The chain recombines TRBV27 with TRBJ2-3, with D possibly being TRBD2 (6 bases). Trimming left V 10 bases short and J 6 bases short, with 17 bases between. The CDR3 is made up of 13 amino acids. Germline V lookup: CDR1 MNHEY, CDR2 SMNVEV (reference sequence). CDR3 in amino acids: CATGELAGDTQYF. In DNA form, the CDR3 reads TGTGCCACTGGCGAACTAGCCGGTGATACGCAGTATTTT.

The chain combines TRBV10-3 with TRBJ1-5; 8 nucleotides line up with TRBD1. CDR1 and CDR2 (germline): ENHRY, SYGVKD. The CDR3 runs to 12 residues. V lost 10 bases, J lost 8 bases, and 7 bases stayed unmatched. CDR3 nucleotide sequence: TGTGCCACCGCGGACAGGGCCGAGCCCCAGCATTTT. This encodes CATADRAEPQHF.

This clone was seen just once. This chain links TRBV15 with TRBJ2-7, with 8 positions matching TRBD1. V shed 4 bases and J 3 bases; nucleotides not matched to a gene: 8. The CDR3 is 15 amino acids. Germline CDR1 LNHNV, CDR2 YYDKDF (reference sequence). CDR3 sequence (DNA): TGTGCCACCAGCATCTCACCGGGACAGGACTACGAGCAGTACTTC. As protein: CATSISPGQDYEQYF.

J is TRBJ2-5 and V is TRBV6-6; D remains unclear. The CDR3 is 12 amino acids. V gave up 5 bases and J gave up 3 bases, with 7 bases separating them. Looked up from germline, CDR1 is MNHNY and CDR2 is SVGAGI (reference sequence). The CDR3 DNA reads as TGTGCCAGCAGTGCCCGAGAAGAGACCCAGTACTTC. Translating it yields CASSAREETQYF.